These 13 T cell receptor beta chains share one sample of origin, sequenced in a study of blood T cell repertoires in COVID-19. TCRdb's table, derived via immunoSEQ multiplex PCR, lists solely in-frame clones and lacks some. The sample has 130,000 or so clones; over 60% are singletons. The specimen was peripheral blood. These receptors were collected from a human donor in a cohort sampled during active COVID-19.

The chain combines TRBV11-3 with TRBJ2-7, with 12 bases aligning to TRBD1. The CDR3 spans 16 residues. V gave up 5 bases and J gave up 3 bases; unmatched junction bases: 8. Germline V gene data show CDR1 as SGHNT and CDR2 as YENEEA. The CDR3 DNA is TGTGCCAGCAGCACTACCGGGACAGGGGGCTTCTACGAGCAGTACTTC. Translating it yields CASSTTGTGGFYEQYF.

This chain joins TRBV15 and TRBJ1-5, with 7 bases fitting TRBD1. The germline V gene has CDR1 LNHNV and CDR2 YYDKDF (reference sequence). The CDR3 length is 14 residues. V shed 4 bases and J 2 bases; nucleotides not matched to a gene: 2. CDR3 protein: CATSTGGGNQPQHF. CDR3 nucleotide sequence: TGTGCCACCAGCACAGGGGGTGGCAATCAGCCCCAGCATTTT.

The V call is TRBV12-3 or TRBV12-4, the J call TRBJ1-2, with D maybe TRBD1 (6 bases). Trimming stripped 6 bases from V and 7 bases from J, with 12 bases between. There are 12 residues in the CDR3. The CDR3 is CASRTGGLGYTF. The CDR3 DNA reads TGTGCCAGCAGGACCGGGGGGCTTGGCTACACCTTC.

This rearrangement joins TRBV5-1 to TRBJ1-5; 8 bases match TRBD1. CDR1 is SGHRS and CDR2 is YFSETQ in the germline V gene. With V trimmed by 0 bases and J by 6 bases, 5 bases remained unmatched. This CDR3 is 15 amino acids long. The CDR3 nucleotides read TGCGCCAGCAGCTTGGGTCAGGGGGCGGGTCAGCCCCAGCATTTT. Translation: CASSLGQGAGQPQHF.

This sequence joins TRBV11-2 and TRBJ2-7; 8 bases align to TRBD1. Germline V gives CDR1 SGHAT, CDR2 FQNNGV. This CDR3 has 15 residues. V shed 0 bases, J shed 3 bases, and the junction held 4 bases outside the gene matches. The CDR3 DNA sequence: TGTGCCAGCAGCTTAGAGGGGACAGGAAGCTACGAGCAGTACTTC. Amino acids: CASSLEGTGSYEQYF.

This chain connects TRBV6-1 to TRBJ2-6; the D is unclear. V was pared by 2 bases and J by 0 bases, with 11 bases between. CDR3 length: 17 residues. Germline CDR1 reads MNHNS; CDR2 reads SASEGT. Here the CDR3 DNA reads TGTGCCAGCAGTGAAAATGCGGTGGGCTCTGGGGCCAACGTCCTGACTTTC. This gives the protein CASSENAVGSGANVLTF.

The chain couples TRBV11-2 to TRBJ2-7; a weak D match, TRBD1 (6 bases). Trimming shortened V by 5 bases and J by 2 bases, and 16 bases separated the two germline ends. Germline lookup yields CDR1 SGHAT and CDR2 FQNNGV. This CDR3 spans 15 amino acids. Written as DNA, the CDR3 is TGTGCCAGCAGCCCCCGGGACACTGCGCCCTACGAGCAGTACTTC. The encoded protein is CASSPRDTAPYEQYF.

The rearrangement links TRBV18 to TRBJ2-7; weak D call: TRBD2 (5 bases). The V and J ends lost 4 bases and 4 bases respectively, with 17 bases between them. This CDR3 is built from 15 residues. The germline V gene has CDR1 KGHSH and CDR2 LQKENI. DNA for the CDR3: TGTGCCAGCTCACTCTTGGACCTGGGAGTTTACGAGCAGTACTTC. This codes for CASSLLDLGVYEQYF.

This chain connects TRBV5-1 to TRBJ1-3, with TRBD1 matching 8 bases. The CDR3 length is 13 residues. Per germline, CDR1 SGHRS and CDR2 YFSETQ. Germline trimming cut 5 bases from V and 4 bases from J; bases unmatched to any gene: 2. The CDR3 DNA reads TGCGCCAGCAGGACAGGGGACGGAAACACCATATATTTT. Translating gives CASRTGDGNTIYF.

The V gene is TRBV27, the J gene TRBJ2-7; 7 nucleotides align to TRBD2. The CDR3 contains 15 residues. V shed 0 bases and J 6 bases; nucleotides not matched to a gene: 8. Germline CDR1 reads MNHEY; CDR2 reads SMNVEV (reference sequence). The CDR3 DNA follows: TGTGCCAGCAGTTTATCGAGGGAGGGATGGGGCGAGCAGTACTTC. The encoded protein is CASSLSREGWGEQYF.

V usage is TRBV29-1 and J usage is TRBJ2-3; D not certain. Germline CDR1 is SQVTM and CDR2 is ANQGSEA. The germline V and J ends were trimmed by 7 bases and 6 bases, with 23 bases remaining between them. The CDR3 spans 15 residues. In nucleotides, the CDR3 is TGCAGCGCCCCCGCCGGGTCCAACTTTGGGGATACGCAGTATTTT. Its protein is CSAPAGSNFGDTQYF.

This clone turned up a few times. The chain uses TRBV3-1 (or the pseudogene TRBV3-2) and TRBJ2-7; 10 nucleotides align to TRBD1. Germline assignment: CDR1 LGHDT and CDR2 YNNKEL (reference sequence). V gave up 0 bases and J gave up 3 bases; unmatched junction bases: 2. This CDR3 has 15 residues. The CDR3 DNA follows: TGTGCCAGCAGCCAAGACCGGGACAGGGGCTACGAGCAGTACTTC. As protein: CASSQDRDRGYEQYF.

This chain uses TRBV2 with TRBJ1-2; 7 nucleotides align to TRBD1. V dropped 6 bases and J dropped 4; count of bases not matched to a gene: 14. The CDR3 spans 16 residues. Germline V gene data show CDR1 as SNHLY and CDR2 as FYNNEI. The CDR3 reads CASSSPGQGERYGYTF. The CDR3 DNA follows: TGTGCCAGCAGCTCCCCTGGGCAGGGGGAACGCTATGGCTACACCTTC.